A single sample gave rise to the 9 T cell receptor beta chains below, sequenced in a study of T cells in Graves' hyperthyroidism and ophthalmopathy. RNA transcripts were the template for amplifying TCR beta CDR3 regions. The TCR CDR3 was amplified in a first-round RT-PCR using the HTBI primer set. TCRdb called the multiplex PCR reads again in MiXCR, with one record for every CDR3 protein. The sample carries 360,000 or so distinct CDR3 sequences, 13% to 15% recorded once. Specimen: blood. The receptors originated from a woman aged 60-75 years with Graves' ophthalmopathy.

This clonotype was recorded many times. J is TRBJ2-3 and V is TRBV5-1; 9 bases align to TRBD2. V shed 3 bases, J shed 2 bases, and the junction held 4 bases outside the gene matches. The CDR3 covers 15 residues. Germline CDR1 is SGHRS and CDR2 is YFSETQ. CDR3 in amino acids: CASSSSSGATDTQYF. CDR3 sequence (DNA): TGCGCCAGCAGCTCTTCTAGCGGGGCCACAGATACGCAGTATTTT.

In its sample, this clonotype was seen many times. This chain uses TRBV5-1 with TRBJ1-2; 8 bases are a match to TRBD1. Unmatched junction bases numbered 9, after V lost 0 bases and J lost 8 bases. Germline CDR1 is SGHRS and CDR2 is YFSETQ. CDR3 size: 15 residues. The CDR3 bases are TGCGCCAGCAGCTTGGTTCCCAGGGGGCGCGACGGCTACACCTTC. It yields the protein CASSLVPRGRDGYTF. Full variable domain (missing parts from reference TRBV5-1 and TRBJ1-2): KAGVTQTPRYLIKTRGQQVTLSCSPISGHRSVSWYQQTPGQGLQFLFEYFSETQRNKGNFPGRFSGRQFSNSRSEMNVSTLELGDSALYLCASSLVPRGRDGYTFGSGTRLTVV.

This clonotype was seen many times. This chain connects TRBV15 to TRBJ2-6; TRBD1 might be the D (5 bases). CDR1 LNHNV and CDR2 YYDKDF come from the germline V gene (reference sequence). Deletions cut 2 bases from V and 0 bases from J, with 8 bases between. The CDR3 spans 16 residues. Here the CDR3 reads CATSRFTGSGANVLTF. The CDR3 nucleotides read TGTGCCACCAGCAGATTCACAGGCTCTGGGGCCAACGTCCTGACTTTC.

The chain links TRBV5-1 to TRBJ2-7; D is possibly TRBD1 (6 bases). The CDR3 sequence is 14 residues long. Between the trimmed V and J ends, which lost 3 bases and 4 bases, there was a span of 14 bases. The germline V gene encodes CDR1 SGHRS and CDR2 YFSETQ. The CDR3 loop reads CASSSGQTLYEQYF. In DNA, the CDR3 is TGCGCCAGCAGCTCCGGACAGACTTTATACGAGCAGTACTTC. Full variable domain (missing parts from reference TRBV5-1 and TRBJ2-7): KAGVTQTPRYLIKTRGQQVTLSCSPISGHRSVSWYQQTPGQGLQFLFEYFSETQRNKGNFPGRFSGRQFSNSRSEMNVSTLELGDSALYLCASSSGQTLYEQYFGPGTRLTVT.

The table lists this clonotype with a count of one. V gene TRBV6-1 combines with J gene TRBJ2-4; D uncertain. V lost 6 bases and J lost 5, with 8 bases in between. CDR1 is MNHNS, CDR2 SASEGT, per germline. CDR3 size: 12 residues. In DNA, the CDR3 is TGTGCCAGCAGAGACACGCAAAACATTCAGTACTTC. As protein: CASRDTQNIQYF.

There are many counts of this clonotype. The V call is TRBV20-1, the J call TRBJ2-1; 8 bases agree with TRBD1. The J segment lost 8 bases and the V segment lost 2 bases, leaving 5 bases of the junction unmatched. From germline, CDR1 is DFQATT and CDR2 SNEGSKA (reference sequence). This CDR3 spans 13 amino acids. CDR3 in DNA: TGCAGTGCTAGACAGGGGGCGGACGATGAGCAGTTCTTC. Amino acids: CSARQGADDEQFF.

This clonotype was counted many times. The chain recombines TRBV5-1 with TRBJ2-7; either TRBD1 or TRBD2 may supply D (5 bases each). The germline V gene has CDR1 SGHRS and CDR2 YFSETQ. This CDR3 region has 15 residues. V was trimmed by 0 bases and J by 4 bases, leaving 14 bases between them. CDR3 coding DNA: TGCGCCAGCAGCTTGGATGGGGGATCAATTTACGAGCAGTACTTC. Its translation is CASSLDGGSIYEQYF.

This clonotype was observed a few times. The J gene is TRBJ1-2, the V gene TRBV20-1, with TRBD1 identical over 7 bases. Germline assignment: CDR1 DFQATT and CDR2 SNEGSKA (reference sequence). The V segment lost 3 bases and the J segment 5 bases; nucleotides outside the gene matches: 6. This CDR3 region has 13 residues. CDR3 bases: TGCAGTGCTAGCCGACAGGGTATTTATGGCTACACCTTC. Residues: CSASRQGIYGYTF.

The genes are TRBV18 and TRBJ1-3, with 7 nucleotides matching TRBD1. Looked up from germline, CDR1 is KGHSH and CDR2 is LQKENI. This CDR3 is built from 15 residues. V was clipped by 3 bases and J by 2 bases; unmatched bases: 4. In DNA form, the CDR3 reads TGTGCCAGCTCACCGCAGGGGGGACCTGGAAACACCATATATTTT. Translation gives CASSPQGGPGNTIYF.